This TCR beta chain was observed in a study of T-cell reconstitution after alpha-beta-depleted transplantation in children. With respect to this clonotype: What it binds is not known.

Study outcomes and limitations: Some patients showed high day-60 TCRbeta diversity, which derived from surviving recipient T cells and thymic progenitors. When one year had passed after transplant, most T-cell counts and diversity came from newly produced T cells. Alpha-beta T cells present about two months after transplant were reported to originate from several hundred expanded graft clones.

A library of TCRbeta sequences, prepared with unique molecular identifiers, was generated. TCRdb independently ran MiXCR on the PCR reads; one entry per CDR3 protein. The data show about 830,000 distinct CDR3 sequences, 16% seen once. From germline, CDR1 is SNHLY and CDR2 FYNNEI. The CDR3 totals 15 residues. The ends lost 3 bases at V and 9 bases at J; junction bases unmatched: 11. This clonotype was obtained from a male patient between 5 and 17 years old who had a stem cell transplant for acute lymphoblastic leukemia, so the T cells may come from the graft donor. The chain uses TRBV2 and TRBJ2-7, with TRBD2 matching over 10 bases. The source was PBMCs, mostly from graft donor cells, collected 360 days after TCRalphabeta/CD19-depleted stem cell transplant. The DNA of the CDR3 is TGTGCCAGCAGTGATATGACTAGCGGGTGGGATGGGCAGTACTTC. Protein product: CASSDMTSGWDGQYF.